Described below is a single T cell receptor beta chain sequence and its context. Its cognate antigen is unknown. Via MiXCR, TCRdb re-called the 5' RACE reads, giving one row per CDR3 protein. Of under 300,000 distinct CDR3 sequences detected, around 7.8% appear once; the ten largest clones hold around 6.8%. Germline V gene lookup returns CDR1 LGHNA and CDR2 YNFKEQ. V was clipped by 4 bases and J by 6 bases; unmatched bases: 10. The CDR3 runs 16 residues. The data were obtained in a study of CD8 T cells in ankylosing spondylitis. Notes on the study in general: Clones that were linked to disease were CD8+ and were relatively rare in peripheral blood. Blood from ankylosing spondylitis patients appeared to carry a characteristic eight-variant TCR beta motif.

The TCR comes from a male donor with ankylosing spondylitis or in good health (not recorded which). V is TRBV4-2 and J is TRBJ2-5, with 11 bases aligning to TRBD2. The sample taken for sequencing was blood, either unsorted or a sorted T cell fraction (not recorded which). CDR3 nucleotides: TGTGCCAGCAGCCCGCTATTAGCGGGGGGGAAGAAGACCCAGTACTTC. Its protein product is CASSPLLAGGKKTQYF.